Listed here are 11 T cell receptor beta chains from one sample, sequenced in a study of CXCR3-negative and CXCR3-positive naive CD8 T cells. Carrying UMI labels, the TRB cDNA libraries were prepared through 5' RACE. TCRdb re-called the 5' RACE reads, yielding one record per CDR3 amino acid sequence without DNA. Its clone listing holds under 75,000 distinct CDR3 sequences. Source material: naive CXCR3- CD8+ T cells from blood. The subset: CD45RO-CCR7+CD27+CD95- naive CD8+ T cells lacking CXCR3 (TNR3-). The receptors shown here come from a human donor in good health. Some clones in this sample may be carry-over from other donors' samples.

This sequence joins TRBV27 and TRBJ2-7; TCRdb gives TRBD1 as the D gene, but with no DNA this cannot be confirmed. The CDR3 spans 17 residues. CDR1 and CDR2 from the germline V gene are MNHEY and SMNVEV (reference sequence). This CDR3 reads CASSPFAGGTDPYEQYF.

The CDR3 here is CSVEEASTSYNEQFF. The gene calls are TRBV29-1 and TRBJ2-1. Germline V gene lookup returns CDR1 SQVTM and CDR2 ANQGSEA. The CDR3 runs 15 residues.

The rearrangement uses TRBV29-1 and TRBJ2-5; the D call of TRBD2 rests on TCRdb alone, since no DNA is present to check it. From germline, CDR1 is SQVTM and CDR2 ANQGSEA. The CDR3 is 17 residues long. The CDR3 is CSVSGLAGGPYQETQYF.

The V and J genes are TRBV6-2 or TRBV6-3 and TRBJ2-7; TCRdb gives TRBD1 as the D gene, but with no DNA this cannot be confirmed. The CDR3 runs to 13 residues. Germline values: CDR1 MNHEY, CDR2 SVGEGT. The CDR3 spells CASSYYRGYEQYF.

This chain uses TRBV29-1 with TRBJ2-7; the TRBD1 assignment by TCRdb is unverifiable without DNA. CDR1 SQVTM and CDR2 ANQGSEA come from the germline V gene. The CDR3 extends over 17 amino acids. Here the CDR3 reads CSVEDPGTGGPLYEQYF.

The chain couples TRBV14 to TRBJ2-3; TCRdb's D call of TRBD1 is untestable without DNA. The CDR3 runs 15 residues. Germline V gene sequence: CDR1 SGHDN, CDR2 FVKESK. The chain's CDR3 is CASSQDRETTDTQYF.

This chain uses TRBV10-3 with TRBJ2-1; TCRdb calls TRBD2, which cannot be checked without DNA. The CDR3 is 14 residues long. The germline gives CDR1 ENHRY, CDR2 SYGVKD. The CDR3 sequence is CAISESGGLYEQYF.

The chain carries TRBV6-2 or TRBV6-3 and TRBJ2-7; without DNA, the TCRdb call of TRBD2 cannot be checked. The CDR3 loop spans 13 amino acids. From germline, CDR1 is MNHEY and CDR2 SVGEGT. The CDR3 sequence: CASGQGSTYEQYF.

V gene TRBV13 combines with J gene TRBJ1-1; TCRdb selects TRBD1, and the lack of DNA leaves this call unchecked. Germline CDR1 is PRHDT and CDR2 is FYEKMQ (reference sequence). The CDR3 runs 15 residues. The CDR3 protein is CASSSSGQGITEAFF.

The V gene is TRBV27, the J gene TRBJ2-2; TCRdb selects TRBD1, and the lack of DNA leaves this call unchecked. Germline assignment: CDR1 MNHEY and CDR2 SMNVEV (reference sequence). The CDR3 spans 16 residues. Here the CDR3 reads CASSPGGGLGTGELFF.

The V gene is TRBV19, the J gene TRBJ1-1; TCRdb selects TRBD1, and the lack of DNA leaves this call unchecked. CDR3 length equals 15 residues. Germline-derived CDR1 and CDR2 are LNHDA and SQIVND (reference sequence). The CDR3 loop is CASIKQQGPGRVAFF. Based on the CDR3 plus reference TRBV19 and TRBJ1-1, the full variable domain is DGGITQSPKYLFRKEGQNVTLSCEQNLNHDAMYWYRQDPGQGLRLIYYSQIVNDFQKGDIAEGYSVSREKKESFPLTVTSAQKNPTAFYLCASIKQQGPGRVAFFGQGTRLTVV.